The 27 T cell receptor beta chains below all came from one sample that was sequenced in a study of blood T cells in healthy people across ages. Primed by a sample-barcoded 5' primer and a J-beta primer mix, a second PCR proceeded for about 7 to 11 cycles. TCRdb reprocessed the 5' RACE reads with MiXCR, giving one entry per CDR3 protein. The sample lists 650,000 to 700,000 distinct CDR3 sequences; around 50% were seen once. What was sequenced was blood. Receptors originate from a woman aged 80 or over in good health.

With respect to this clonotype: Compared with germline, one end of the junction differs, possibly owing to a read error. The V call is TRBV15, the J call TRBJ1-1, with TRBD1 as a possible D gene (6 bases). Germline V gene sequence: CDR1 LNHNV, CDR2 YYDKDF (reference sequence). The CDR3 sequence is 15 residues long. CDR3 DNA sequence: TGTGCCACCAGCCGAGACAGGAATACAAACACTGAAGCTTTCTTT. Protein: CATSRDRNTNTEAFF.

The J gene is TRBJ2-1, the V gene TRBV20-1, with D perhaps TRBD2 (5 bases). This CDR3 is built from 12 residues. V lost 2 bases and J lost 8, with 10 bases in between. Germline assignment: CDR1 DFQATT and CDR2 SNEGSKA (reference sequence). Here the CDR3 reads CSARFMRDEQFF. The CDR3 bases are TGCAGTGCTAGATTTATGAGGGATGAGCAGTTCTTC.

V and J are TRBV27 and TRBJ1-2; TRBD1 aligns across 10 bases. There are 17 residues in the CDR3. Germline lookup yields CDR1 MNHEY and CDR2 SMNVEV (reference sequence). V gave up 3 bases and J gave up 1 base; unmatched junction bases: 8. CDR3 amino acids: CASSFLTGGRLNYGYTF. CDR3 bases: TGTGCCAGCAGTTTCTTGACAGGGGGCCGACTTAACTATGGCTACACCTTC.

Notes on this clonotype: A much larger clone is a single base away; this may be a read error. V usage is TRBV20-1 and J usage is TRBJ2-7, with 8 nucleotides matching TRBD1. The J call may be incorrect, as the DNA end agrees better with TRBJ2-4. The CDR3 runs to 15 residues. Per germline, CDR1 DFQATT and CDR2 SNEGSKA (reference sequence). The CDR3 DNA is TGCAGTGCTAGGGGGGCAGACAGGGGTAGCAACATTCAGTACTTC. This sequence encodes CSARGADRGSNIQYF.

This clonotype was detected ten times or more. The rearrangement joins TRBV11-2 to TRBJ2-7; 8 bases line up with TRBD2. The germline CDR1 and CDR2 sequences are SGHAT and FQNNGV. Losses at the gene ends were 1 base for V and 2 bases for J; bases not matched to a gene: 1. The CDR3 totals 14 residues. CDR3 loop: CASSLVSGTYEQYF. CDR3 bases: TGTGCCAGCAGCTTAGTTAGCGGGACCTACGAGCAGTACTTC.

The V and J genes are TRBV7-9 and TRBJ1-1; D possibly corresponds to TRBD1 (5 bases). V lost 2 bases and J 4 bases, leaving 14 bases between the germline ends. Germline V CDR1 and CDR2: SEHNR, FQNEAQ (reference sequence). The CDR3 totals 15 residues. The CDR3 DNA reads as TGTGCCAGCAGCTTAATTTCCCCCGGGGCCACTGAAGCTTTCTTT. The encoded protein is CASSLISPGATEAFF.

This clonotype occurred a few times. V gene TRBV7-3 combines with J gene TRBJ2-1; no clear D. Germline V gene sequence: CDR1 SGHTA, CDR2 FQGTGA. The CDR3 extends over 12 amino acids. Trimming left V 5 bases short and J 10 bases short, with 12 bases between. CDR3 bases: TGTGCCAGCAGCCTTGAGATTGGAGAGCAGTTCTTC. This codes for CASSLEIGEQFF.

V gene TRBV29-1 combines with J gene TRBJ1-2, with a possible D match to TRBD1 (6 bases). V lost 5 bases, J lost 1 base, and 17 bases lay in between. Germline-derived CDR1 and CDR2 are SQVTM and ANQGSEA. The CDR3 consists of 15 residues. The CDR3 loop is CSVPRRTERNYGYTF. CDR3 DNA sequence: TGCAGCGTTCCCCGAAGGACAGAGCGTAACTATGGCTACACCTTC.

V gene TRBV6-2 or TRBV6-3 combines with J gene TRBJ2-1; TRBD2 agrees at 12 bases. V was clipped by 6 bases and J by 0 bases; unmatched bases: 12. Germline V gives CDR1 MNHEY, CDR2 SVGEGT. The CDR3 sequence is 19 residues long. DNA for the CDR3: TGTGCCAGCAGGGCCGACTGGCTAGCGGGAGGGTCCTCCTACAATGAGCAGTTCTTC. Translated, it gives CASRADWLAGGSSYNEQFF.

This chain links TRBV27 with TRBJ2-7; tentatively, D is TRBD1 or TRBD2 (6 bases each). V shed 4 bases and J shed 5 bases, with 24 bases lying between them. Germline assignment: CDR1 MNHEY and CDR2 SMNVEV (reference sequence). The CDR3 has 17 residues. The CDR3 nucleotides read TGTGCCAGCAGTTCAACACCGGGGGCAGGGTGGTTCCACGAGCAGTACTTC. It translates to CASSSTPGAGWFHEQYF.

The chain couples TRBV11-2 to TRBJ2-3; tentatively, D is TRBD2 (5 bases). The V end was cut by 0 bases, the J end by 3 bases, with 7 bases between. CDR3 length: 14 residues. From germline, CDR1 is SGHAT and CDR2 FQNNGV. The DNA for the CDR3 is TGTGCCAGCAGCTTAGAAAGGAGGACAGATACGCAGTATTTT. Protein product: CASSLERRTDTQYF.

This clonotype was seen repeatedly, ten times or more. The chain couples TRBV6-6 to TRBJ1-2, with a tentative D call TRBD1 (5 bases). The CDR3 contains 14 residues. Germline CDR1 is MNHNY and CDR2 is SVGAGI (reference sequence). Deletions cut 0 bases from V and 5 bases from J, with 10 bases between. CDR3 amino acids: CASSYSDEGYGYTF. CDR3 nucleotides: TGTGCCAGCAGTTACTCAGATGAGGGGTATGGCTACACCTTC.

The table lists this clonotype with a few counts. The chain recombines TRBV9 with TRBJ2-1; 16 bases are a match to TRBD2. The CDR3 extends over 17 amino acids. V lost 10 bases and J lost 10; bases outside the gene matches: 17. Per the germline V gene, CDR1 is SGDLS and CDR2 is YYNGEE. CDR3 residues: CARPGTSGRAGCGEQFF. DNA of the CDR3: TGTGCCCGACCCGGGACTAGCGGGAGGGCCGGTTGTGGGGAGCAGTTCTTC.

The CDR3 nucleotides are TGTGCCAGCAGTCGTGACACAGGGGTTGTGAACAATGAGCAGTTCTTC. Residues: CASSRDTGVVNNEQFF. The chain joins TRBV6-5 to TRBJ2-1; 7 bases align to TRBD1. Looked up from germline, CDR1 is MNHEY and CDR2 is SVGAGI. The CDR3 is 16 residues long. Trimming removed 5 bases from V and 5 bases from J; junction bases left unmatched: 12.

This clonotype was counted only a few times. This sequence joins TRBV7-9 and TRBJ1-4; no clear D. CDR1 and CDR2 from the germline V gene are SEHNR and FQNEAQ (reference sequence). The CDR3 is 13 amino acids. V was pared by 3 bases and J by 8 bases, with 10 bases between. CDR3 amino acids: CASSLDRQEKLFF. The CDR3 coding sequence is TGTGCCAGCAGCTTGGACCGGCAAGAAAAACTGTTTTTT.

This clonotype showed up just once. The V call is TRBV7-2, the J call TRBJ2-5; either TRBD1 or TRBD2 may supply D (5 bases each). Trimming stripped 5 bases from V and 4 bases from J, with 11 bases between. Germline CDR1 reads SGHTA; CDR2 reads FQGNSA. The CDR3 totals 13 residues. The CDR3 bases are TGTGCCAGCAGCAGGGACGCAGTAGAGACCCAGTACTTC. It is translated as CASSRDAVETQYF.

The gene calls are TRBV6-5 and TRBJ2-1, with D possibly being TRBD1 (6 bases). The germline CDR1 and CDR2 sequences are MNHEY and SVGAGI. V was cut by 5 bases and J by 7 bases, with 18 bases left in between. This CDR3 contains 15 residues. DNA of the CDR3: TGTGCCAGCAGTCCGGGACACGCCCCCGGTAATGAGCAGTTCTTC. This gives the protein CASSPGHAPGNEQFF.

For this clonotype: This may stem from a read error, because a much larger clone lies one nucleotide away. V gene TRBV6-5 combines with J gene TRBJ1-1, with D possibly being TRBD1 (5 bases). The V gene's germline CDR1 is MNHEY and CDR2 SVGAGI. This CDR3 is 11 amino acids long. CDR3 DNA sequence: TGTGCCGGCAGTTACAGGACTGAAGCTTTCTTT. Its translation: CAGSYRTEAFF.

This clonotype has ten or more counts. The chain links TRBV20-1 to TRBJ2-7; 9 bases match TRBD1. Germline V gives CDR1 DFQATT, CDR2 SNEGSKA (reference sequence). The CDR3 extends over 15 amino acids. Trimming at V came to 5 bases and at J to 0 bases, leaving 8 bases not matched to a gene. CDR3: CSADPGQGLSYEQYF. The CDR3 nucleotides read TGCAGTGCTGACCCGGGACAGGGCCTCTCCTACGAGCAGTACTTC.

J is TRBJ1-4 and V is TRBV5-6, with 9 positions matching TRBD1. Trimming cost V 4 bases and J 6 bases; bases outside gene matches: 10. There are 16 residues in the CDR3. Germline CDR1 SGHDT, CDR2 YYEEEE. For the CDR3, the DNA is TGTGCCAGCAGCCGGGACAGGGACACCCAACATGAAAAACTGTTTTTT. Translation: CASSRDRDTQHEKLFF.

In regard to this clonotype: A read error may be the cause here, since a much bigger clone is one base away. The chain carries TRBV7-9 and TRBJ1-5, with a possible D match to TRBD1 (6 bases). Between the trimmed V and J ends, which lost 5 bases and 3 bases, there was a span of 14 bases. Germline V gene lookup returns CDR1 SEHNR and CDR2 FQNEAQ (reference sequence). CDR3 length: 15 residues. The CDR3 sequence: CASSTDSLNNQPQHF. CDR3 DNA: TGTGCCAGCAGCACGGACAGTCTCAACAATCAGCCCCAGCATTTT. The full variable domain, in which reference TRBV7-9 and TRBJ1-5 provide the parts outside the CDR3, is DTGVSQNPRHKITKRGQNVTFRCDPISEHNRLYWYRQTLGQGPEFLTYFQNEAQLEKSRLLSDRFSAERPKGSFSTLEIQRTEQGDSAMYLCASSTDSLNNQPQHFGDGTRLSIL.

The rearrangement links TRBV28 to TRBJ2-3, with 8 bases matching TRBD1. CDR3 length: 15 amino acids. J was trimmed by 1 base and V by 8 bases; bases with no gene match: 8. Germline CDR1 MDHEN, CDR2 SYDVKM. The CDR3 is CASQTPGQGTDTQYF. The CDR3 DNA reads as TGTGCCAGCCAAACCCCGGGACAGGGCACAGATACGCAGTATTTT. Full variable domain (remainder filled in from reference TRBV28 and TRBJ2-3): DVKVTQSSRYLVKRTGEKVFLECVQDMDHENMFWYRQDPGLGLRLIYFSYDVKMKEKGDIPEGYSVSREKKERFSLILESASTNQTSMYLCASQTPGQGTDTQYFGPGTRLTVL.

This clonotype has a handful of counts. The chain joins TRBV28 to TRBJ2-7; D may be TRBD1 or TRBD2 (5 bases each). The CDR3 covers 13 residues. Between the trimmed V and J ends, which lost 4 bases and 3 bases, there was a span of 10 bases. Germline V gene lookup returns CDR1 MDHEN and CDR2 SYDVKM. In DNA form, the CDR3 reads TGTGCCAGCAGTTGGGGGTTTGACTACGAGCAGTACTTC. This encodes CASSWGFDYEQYF.

V usage is TRBV6-4 and J usage is TRBJ2-6; 9 bases map to TRBD1. Per the germline V gene, CDR1 is MRHNA and CDR2 is SNTAGT. The CDR3 consists of 19 residues. The junction had 9 bases not matched to a gene; V was cut back by 3 bases and J by 0 bases. This CDR3 reads CASSDDKGQGGSGANVLTF. DNA for the CDR3: TGTGCCAGCAGTGATGATAAGGGACAGGGCGGCTCTGGGGCCAACGTCCTGACTTTC.

The chain employs TRBV2 and TRBJ2-6; D ambiguous. V dropped 6 bases and J dropped 0 bases, with 12 bases sitting between them. Germline V gene lookup returns CDR1 SNHLY and CDR2 FYNNEI. The CDR3 is 16 residues long. DNA for the CDR3: TGTGCCAGCAGAGCTCTGAGGACCTCTGGGGCCAACGTCCTGACTTTC. It translates to CASRALRTSGANVLTF.

In this sample, this clonotype turned up once. This chain connects TRBV7-2 to TRBJ2-7; TRBD2 might be the D (5 bases). Trimming cost V 2 bases and J 2 bases, with 13 bases left between them. The CDR3 is 15 amino acids. The germline V gene encodes CDR1 SGHTA and CDR2 FQGNSA. The CDR3 region is CASSLSGGYTYEQYF. CDR3 coding DNA: TGTGCCAGCAGCTTATCGGGCGGGTATACCTACGAGCAGTACTTC.

This chain uses TRBV12-3 or TRBV12-4 with TRBJ1-5; possible D gene TRBD1, 5 bases. This CDR3 region has 13 residues. V lost 6 bases and J lost 9, with 15 bases in between. As DNA, the CDR3 is TGTGCCAGCAGCACCACCGGGGACGGGCCCCAGCATTTT. Protein sequence: CASSTTGDGPQHF.